Presented here are 32 T cell receptor beta chains from one specimen sequenced in a study of shared clonotypes between healthy human individuals. The data were produced by immunoSEQ multiplex PCR, yet TCRdb's version contains in-frame clones alone and is incomplete. The sample holds hundreds of thousands of clones, around 81% seen once. The sequenced sample consisted of PBMCs. Source of these receptors: a woman aged 40-49 years in good health. Some clones in this sample may be carry-over from other donors' samples.

This chain joins TRBV5-1 and TRBJ2-6, with 8 nucleotides matching TRBD2. Germline CDR1 reads SGHRS; CDR2 reads YFSETQ. The length of the CDR3 is 17 residues. V was pared by 4 bases and J by 3 bases, with 9 bases of the junction left unmatched. The CDR3 protein is CASSVTGGPDGANVLTF. The CDR3 DNA is TGCGCCAGCAGCGTTACGGGAGGGCCGGATGGGGCCAACGTCCTGACTTTC.

The CDR3 nucleotides read TGTGCCTGGATTGAGACAGGGAGCTCCTACGAGCAGTACTTC. Its protein is CAWIETGSSYEQYF. The J gene is TRBJ2-7, the V gene TRBV30; 7 bases fit TRBD1. V lost 4 bases, J lost 0 bases, and 6 bases stayed unmatched. Germline V gives CDR1 GTSNPN, CDR2 SVGIG (reference sequence). The length of the CDR3 is 14 residues.

The rearrangement uses TRBV28 and TRBJ1-1; 7 bases agree with TRBD1. The CDR3 length is 13 residues. V gave up 7 bases and J gave up 8 bases; unmatched junction bases: 10. CDR1 and CDR2 (germline): MDHEN, SYDVKM. As DNA, the CDR3 is TGTGCCAGCACCGGGAGGAGGGACAGCGAAGCTTTCTTT. Encoded protein: CASTGRRDSEAFF.

Worth noting for this clone: The sample carries other DNA sequences with the same CDR3. The V and J genes are TRBV5-1 and TRBJ2-3; D gene unclear. The ends were cut back, 1 base at V and 5 bases at J, with 2 bases in the middle. In germline, CDR1 is SGHRS, CDR2 YFSETQ. The CDR3 runs 11 residues. This CDR3 reads CASSLLDTQYF. The CDR3 nucleotides read TGCGCCAGCAGCTTGTTAGATACGCAGTATTTT.

V and J are TRBV6-1 and TRBJ1-1, with D possibly matching TRBD1 (5 bases). CDR3 length equals 15 residues. Per germline, CDR1 MNHNS and CDR2 SASEGT. Trimming took off 7 bases at V and 1 base at J, with 16 bases between the two ends. In DNA form, the CDR3 reads TGTGCCAGCAAGGTATGGGGACCCAAGAACACTGAAGCTTTCTTT. Translation: CASKVWGPKNTEAFF.

V usage is TRBV6-1 and J usage is TRBJ2-7, with 10 nucleotides matching TRBD2. Unmatched junction bases numbered 4, after V lost 4 bases and J lost 1 base. Germline V lookup: CDR1 MNHNS, CDR2 SASEGT. CDR3 length: 15 residues. CDR3 coding DNA: TGTGCCAGCAGTGGCCCAGCGGGAGGGTCCTACGAGCAGTACTTC. Residues: CASSGPAGGSYEQYF.

The chain combines TRBV7-3 with TRBJ2-1; 10 bases line up with TRBD2. J lost 7 bases, V lost 3 bases, and 3 bases had no gene match. Germline CDR1 reads SGHTA; CDR2 reads FQGTGA. The CDR3 extends over 14 amino acids. The DNA of the CDR3 is TGTGCCAGCAGCTTGGGTAGCGGGAGGAATGAGCAGTTCTTC. Amino acid sequence: CASSLGSGRNEQFF.

J is TRBJ2-5 and V is TRBV4-1; no clear D gene. V lost 0 bases and J 7 bases, leaving 12 bases between the germline ends. The CDR3 loop spans 14 amino acids. Per the germline V gene, CDR1 is MGHRA and CDR2 is YSYEKL. The CDR3 DNA is TGCGCCAGCAGCCAAGAAGGCAGTGGTGGGACCCAGTACTTC. Translation: CASSQEGSGGTQYF.

J is TRBJ1-1 and V is TRBV7-2, with a weak D call TRBD1 (6 bases). CDR1 and CDR2 from the germline V gene are SGHTA and FQGNSA. Trimming pared 5 bases from V and 4 bases from J, leaving 20 bases between. This CDR3 is 16 amino acids long. The CDR3 DNA follows: TGTGCCAGCAGCCCCGTGACCAGGGGCTGGGGCACTGAAGCTTTCTTT. Encoded protein: CASSPVTRGWGTEAFF.

On this clone itself: This likely came from a read error, as a far larger clone is one base away. V and J are TRBV7-9 and TRBJ2-2, with D maybe TRBD1 (5 bases). CDR1 is SEHNR and CDR2 is FQNEAQ in the germline V gene (reference sequence). Deletions cut 8 bases from V and 7 bases from J, with 14 bases between. This CDR3 is 13 amino acids long. The CDR3 sequence is CASGYQGDGELFF. The CDR3 coding sequence is TGTGCCAGCGGCTACCAGGGCGACGGGGAGCTGTTTTTT.

The genes are TRBV15 and TRBJ2-1; 9 bases are shared with TRBD2. V shed 8 bases, J shed 4 bases, and the junction held 15 bases outside the gene matches. CDR3 length: 17 residues. The germline CDR1 and CDR2 sequences are LNHNV and YYDKDF (reference sequence). CDR3: CATLPGSLAGLYNEQFF. CDR3 nucleotides: TGTGCCACCCTACCGGGGTCGCTAGCGGGGCTTTACAATGAGCAGTTCTTC.

This clone was detected ten times or more. The J gene is TRBJ2-5, the V gene TRBV9; 14 nucleotides align to TRBD2. V dropped 2 bases and J dropped 7; count of bases not matched to a gene: 1. The CDR3 extends over 14 amino acids. Germline V lookup: CDR1 SGDLS, CDR2 YYNGEE. In DNA form, the CDR3 reads TGTGCCAGCAGCGTCGGACTAGCGGGAGGGACCCAGTACTTC. Amino acids: CASSVGLAGGTQYF. Combining the CDR3 with reference TRBV9 and TRBJ2-5 gives the whole variable domain DSGVTQTPKHLITATGQRVTLRCSPRSGDLSVYWYQQSLDQGLQFLIQYYNGEERAKGNILERFSAQQFPDLHSELNLSSLELGDSALYFCASSVGLAGGTQYFGPGTRLLVL.

CDR3 in amino acids: CASTRGASNQPQHF. The CDR3 DNA sequence: TGTGCCAGCACCCGGGGGGCTTCCAATCAGCCCCAGCATTTT. This chain links TRBV28 with TRBJ1-5, with TRBD1 as a possible D gene (6 bases). The CDR3 is made up of 14 amino acids. Germline V gene lookup returns CDR1 MDHEN and CDR2 SYDVKM. The germline V and J ends were trimmed by 7 bases and 3 bases, with 13 bases remaining between them.

The chain combines TRBV14 with TRBJ1-2, with D hard to call. The germline V and J ends were trimmed by 2 bases and 4 bases, with 8 bases remaining between them. The germline V gene encodes CDR1 SGHDN and CDR2 FVKESK. The CDR3 runs 13 residues. CDR3: CASSQTGSYGYTF. CDR3 sequence (DNA): TGTGCCAGCAGCCAAACGGGTAGCTATGGCTACACCTTC.

Turning to this clone: Other nucleotide sequences in the sample specify the same CDR3. This sequence joins TRBV5-4 and TRBJ2-5; possibly TRBD1 for D (6 bases). Deletions cut 4 bases from V and 5 bases from J, with 12 bases between. The CDR3 totals 13 residues. The germline V gene encodes CDR1 SGHNT and CDR2 YYREEE (reference sequence). CDR3 bases: TGTGCCAGCAGCCCACCAGGGGTTGAGACCCAGTACTTC. This sequence encodes CASSPPGVETQYF.

Only a few counts were recorded for this clone. This chain links TRBV6-5 with TRBJ2-6, with D tentatively TRBD1 or TRBD2 (5 bases each). CDR1 is MNHEY, CDR2 SVGAGI, per germline. Trimming took 9 bases from V and 1 from J, leaving 7 bases between them. The CDR3 runs to 13 residues. CDR3 bases: TGTGCCAGTGGGGGATCTGGGGCCAACGTCCTGACTTTC. It yields the protein CASGGSGANVLTF.

The J gene is TRBJ2-7, the V gene TRBV28; possible D gene TRBD1, 5 bases. The CDR3 sequence is 12 residues long. CDR1 is MDHEN, CDR2 SYDVKM, per germline. Deletions cut 5 bases from V and 11 bases from J, with 16 bases between. The CDR3 region has the DNA TGTGCCAGCAGTCCTAGACAGCCCCGGGAGTACTTC. The encoded protein is CASSPRQPREYF.

The chain couples TRBV6-1 to TRBJ1-1; D call uncertain. This CDR3 comprises 14 residues. Germline V gene sequence: CDR1 MNHNS, CDR2 SASEGT. The V and J ends lost 6 bases and 1 base respectively, with 12 bases between them. The CDR3 DNA reads TGTGCCAGCAGGGTCAGCGGATCGAACACTGAAGCTTTCTTT. As protein: CASRVSGSNTEAFF.

The rearrangement joins TRBV18 to TRBJ2-7, with D perhaps matching TRBD2 (5 bases). This CDR3 region has 12 residues. CDR1 is KGHSH, CDR2 LQKENI, per germline. V was clipped by 7 bases and J by 6 bases, with 13 bases between them. CDR3 sequence (DNA): TGTGCCAGCTGGGGAGCCGAGGGCGAGCAGTACTTC. Translating it yields CASWGAEGEQYF. The full variable domain, rest sourced from reference TRBV18 and TRBJ2-7, is NAGVMQNPRHLVRRRGQEARLRCSPMKGHSHVYWYRQLPEEGLKFMVYLQKENIIDESGMPKERFSAEFPKEGPSILRIQQVVRGDSAAYFCASWGAEGEQYFGPGTRLTVT.

This chain connects TRBV4-2 to TRBJ2-1; D call uncertain. The V gene lost 4 bases and the J gene lost 7 bases, with 8 bases spanning the gap. The length of the CDR3 is 12 residues. Germline V gene lookup returns CDR1 LGHNA and CDR2 YNFKEQ. DNA for the CDR3: TGTGCCAGCAGCCCTATGAGGAATGAGCAGTTCTTC. This encodes CASSPMRNEQFF.

The rearrangement uses TRBV19 and TRBJ2-2; no definite D call. The length of the CDR3 is 13 residues. Trimming left V 5 bases short and J 7 bases short, with 11 bases between. The germline V gene encodes CDR1 LNHDA and CDR2 SQIVND (reference sequence). The CDR3 sequence is CASSLLDVGELFF. Here the CDR3 DNA reads TGTGCCAGTAGTCTATTGGACGTCGGGGAGCTGTTTTTT.

The chain combines TRBV11-3 with TRBJ2-7; TRBD2 might be the D (5 bases). CDR1 is SGHNT, CDR2 YENEEA, per germline. The CDR3 covers 12 residues. V was cut by 4 bases and J by 5 bases, with 9 bases left in between. Here the CDR3 reads CASSYIGDEQYF. CDR3 DNA sequence: TGTGCCAGCAGCTACATCGGGGACGAGCAGTACTTC. The full variable domain, with the rest looked up from reference TRBV11-3 and TRBJ2-7, is EAGVVQSPRYKIIEKKQPVAFWCNPISGHNTLYWYLQNLGQGPELLIRYENEEAVDDSQLPKDRFSAERLKGVDSTLKIQPAELGDSAVYLCASSYIGDEQYFGPGTRLTVT.

The chain combines TRBV2 with TRBJ2-5; 12 bases are a match to TRBD2. The germline V gene has CDR1 SNHLY and CDR2 FYNNEI. With 4 bases clipped from V and 6 bases from J, the junction kept 3 bases outside the gene matches. This CDR3 region has 14 residues. The CDR3 DNA sequence: TGTGCCAGCAGTGGACTAGCGGGAGAAAAGACCCAGTACTTC. Protein product: CASSGLAGEKTQYF.

The gene calls are TRBV5-4 and TRBJ2-7; TRBD2 agrees at 12 bases. This CDR3 comprises 16 residues. V lost 4 bases to trimming and J lost 3 bases; unmatched junction nucleotides: 8. Per the germline V gene, CDR1 is SGHNT and CDR2 is YYREEE (reference sequence). The CDR3 protein is CASSPVLAGGVYEQYF. The CDR3, as DNA: TGTGCCAGCAGCCCCGTCCTAGCGGGAGGGGTCTACGAGCAGTACTTC.

The chain carries TRBV7-2 and TRBJ2-1; 12 nucleotides align to TRBD2. The CDR3 has 15 residues. Germline CDR1 SGHTA, CDR2 FQGNSA. J was trimmed by 6 bases and V by 5 bases; bases with no gene match: 5. This chain's CDR3 is CASSPPSGRGNEQFF. The CDR3 region has the DNA TGTGCCAGCAGCCCACCTAGCGGGAGGGGCAATGAGCAGTTCTTC.

The chain joins TRBV5-1 to TRBJ2-1, with 8 bases identical to TRBD1. The CDR3 totals 14 residues. J was trimmed by 9 bases and V by 3 bases; bases with no gene match: 8. CDR1 and CDR2 (germline): SGHRS, YFSETQ. The CDR3 nucleotides are TGCGCCAGCAGCTCCCAGGGGGCGCTAGGTGAGCAGTTCTTC. Protein sequence: CASSSQGALGEQFF. Full variable domain (remainder filled in from reference TRBV5-1 and TRBJ2-1): KAGVTQTPRYLIKTRGQQVTLSCSPISGHRSVSWYQQTPGQGLQFLFEYFSETQRNKGNFPGRFSGRQFSNSRSEMNVSTLELGDSALYLCASSSQGALGEQFFGPGTRLTVL.

The V and J genes are TRBV5-8 and TRBJ1-2; unclear D gene. V was trimmed by 0 bases and J by 3 bases, leaving 9 bases between them. The germline V gene has CDR1 SGHTS and CDR2 YDEGEE. CDR3 size: 14 residues. This CDR3 is CASSLALRDYGYTF. The CDR3 DNA reads as TGTGCCAGCAGCTTGGCCCTGAGGGACTATGGCTACACCTTC.

This clone was detected only once. In nucleotides, the CDR3 is TGTGCCACCTTCGGCCTTGATGGGGAGGATACGCAGTATTTT. Protein sequence: CATFGLDGEDTQYF. V usage is TRBV2 and J usage is TRBJ2-3; TRBD2 might be the D (5 bases). The CDR3 has 14 residues. Germline V gene data show CDR1 as SNHLY and CDR2 as FYNNEI. V lost 10 bases and J lost 6, with 20 bases in between.

The chain uses TRBV21-1 and TRBJ2-1; TRBD1, the table's D call, was not compared with the DNA. TRBV21-1 is tagged as a pseudogene. CDR3 length equals 13 residues. For the CDR3, the DNA is TGTGCCAGATTAAAGGGGTCTAGGAATGAGCAGTTCTTC. Encoded protein: CARLKGSRNEQFF.

V and J are TRBV4-1 and TRBJ1-3, with D possibly being TRBD1 (5 bases). The germline V and J ends were trimmed by 5 bases and 0 bases, with 11 bases remaining between them. The CDR3 is 15 amino acids. Germline assignment: CDR1 MGHRA and CDR2 YSYEKL. CDR3 residues: CASSKGEGSGNTIYF. CDR3 sequence (DNA): TGCGCCAGCAGCAAAGGGGAGGGCTCTGGAAACACCATATATTTT.

J is TRBJ2-1 and V is TRBV6-1; perhaps TRBD2 as D (6 bases). The V gene lost 9 bases and the J gene lost 2 bases, with 11 bases spanning the gap. The CDR3 spans 13 residues. Germline loops: CDR1 MNHNS, CDR2 SASEGT. CDR3 loop: CASLRRAYNEQFF. The CDR3 DNA is TGTGCCAGTCTCCGGAGGGCCTACAATGAGCAGTTCTTC.

Points on this clone: Additional DNA sequences in this sample encode the identical CDR3. J is TRBJ1-3 and V is TRBV2, with D uncertain. CDR3 size: 12 residues. Germline V gene sequence: CDR1 SNHLY, CDR2 FYNNEI. V lost 3 bases to trimming and J lost 4 bases, with 4 bases between them. The CDR3 DNA reads TGTGCCAGCAGTGAGACAGGAAACACCATATATTTT. This codes for CASSETGNTIYF.